What follows is one T cell receptor (beta chain) and its context. cDNA prepared by RNA extraction and subsequent reverse transcription served as the template for sequencing. Sequenced by immunoSEQ multiplex PCR; TCRdb stores in-frame clones only, minus some. The sample consists of around 190,000 clones, 60% of them appearing once. This specimen belongs to a study of CD8+ T cells in alopecia areata. Study at large: Tofacitinib ran 6 to 18 months, followed by 6 months off drug.

The CDR3 extends over 16 amino acids. V lost 3 bases and J lost 7; bases outside the gene matches: 8. Germline V gives CDR1 LNHNV, CDR2 YYDKDF (reference sequence). The sample's treatment: oral pan-JAK inhibitor, 5-10 mg twice daily. Specimens obtained from alopecia areata patients comprised lesional scalp punch biopsies and peripheral blood. This material consisted of CD4+ T cells sorted from blood, taken at week 24, from a patient treated with tofacitinib. This sequence joins TRBV15 and TRBJ1-4; TRBD1 aligns across 10 bases. This sequence was found in a human donor with alopecia areata. The CDR3 coding sequence is TGTGCCACCAGCAGCATCGGGACAGGGGATCGTGAAAAACTGTTTTTT. Translation gives CATSSIGTGDREKLFF.